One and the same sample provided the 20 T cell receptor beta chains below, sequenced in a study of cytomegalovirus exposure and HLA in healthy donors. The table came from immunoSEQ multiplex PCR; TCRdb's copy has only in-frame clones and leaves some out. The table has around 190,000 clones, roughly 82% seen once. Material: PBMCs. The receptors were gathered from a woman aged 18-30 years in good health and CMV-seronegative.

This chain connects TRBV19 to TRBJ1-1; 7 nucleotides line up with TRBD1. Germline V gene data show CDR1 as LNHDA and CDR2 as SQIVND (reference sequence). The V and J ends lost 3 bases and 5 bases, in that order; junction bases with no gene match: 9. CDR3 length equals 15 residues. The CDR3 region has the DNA TGTGCCAGTAGTATTTCGAGGGGGCCGGGTACTGAAGCTTTCTTT. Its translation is CASSISRGPGTEAFF.

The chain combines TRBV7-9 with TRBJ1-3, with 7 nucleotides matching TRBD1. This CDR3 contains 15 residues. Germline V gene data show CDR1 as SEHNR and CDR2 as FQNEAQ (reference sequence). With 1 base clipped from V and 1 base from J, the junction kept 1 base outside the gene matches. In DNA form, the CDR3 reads TGTGCCAGCAGCTTAGGACAGGGATCTGGAAACACCATATATTTT. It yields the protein CASSLGQGSGNTIYF.

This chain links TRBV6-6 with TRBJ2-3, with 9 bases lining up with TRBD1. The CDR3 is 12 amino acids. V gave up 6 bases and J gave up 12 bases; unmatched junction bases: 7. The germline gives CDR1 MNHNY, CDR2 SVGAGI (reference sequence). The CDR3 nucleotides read TGTGCCAGCAGCCGGGACAGGGAAGCTCAGTATTTT. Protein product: CASSRDREAQYF.

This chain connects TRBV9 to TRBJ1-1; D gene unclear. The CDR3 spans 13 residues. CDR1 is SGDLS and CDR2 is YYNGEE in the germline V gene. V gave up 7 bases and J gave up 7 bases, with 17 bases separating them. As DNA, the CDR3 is TGTGCCAGCGCCCAAAACAGCTATGGTGAAGCTTTCTTT. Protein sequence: CASAQNSYGEAFF.

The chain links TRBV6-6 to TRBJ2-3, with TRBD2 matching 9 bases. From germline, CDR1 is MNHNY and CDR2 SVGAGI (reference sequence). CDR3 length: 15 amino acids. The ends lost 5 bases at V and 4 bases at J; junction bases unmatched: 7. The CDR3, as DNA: TGTGCCAGCAGTGGAACTAGCGGGTTCGCAGATACGCAGTATTTT. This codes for CASSGTSGFADTQYF.

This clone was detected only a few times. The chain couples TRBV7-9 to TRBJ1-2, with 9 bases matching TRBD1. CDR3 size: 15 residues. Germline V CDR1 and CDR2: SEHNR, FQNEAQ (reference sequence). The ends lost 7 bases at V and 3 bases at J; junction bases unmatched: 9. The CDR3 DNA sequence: TGTGCCAGCATCCGAATACAGGGGGCAGACTATGGCTACACCTTC. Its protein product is CASIRIQGADYGYTF.

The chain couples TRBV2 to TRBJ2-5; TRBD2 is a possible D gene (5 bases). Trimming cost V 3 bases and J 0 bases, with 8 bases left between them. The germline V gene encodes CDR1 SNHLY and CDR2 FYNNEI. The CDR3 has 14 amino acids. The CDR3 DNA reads TGTGCCAGCAGTGATCGGAGGTACCAAGAGACCCAGTACTTC. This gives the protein CASSDRRYQETQYF.

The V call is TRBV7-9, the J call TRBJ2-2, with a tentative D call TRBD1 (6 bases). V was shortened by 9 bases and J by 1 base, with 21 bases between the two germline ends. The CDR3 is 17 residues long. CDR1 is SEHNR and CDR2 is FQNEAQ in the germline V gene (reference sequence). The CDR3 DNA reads TGTGCCAGAGCGATCGGCGGTGGGGGACAGAACACCGGGGAGCTGTTTTTT. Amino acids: CARAIGGGGQNTGELFF.

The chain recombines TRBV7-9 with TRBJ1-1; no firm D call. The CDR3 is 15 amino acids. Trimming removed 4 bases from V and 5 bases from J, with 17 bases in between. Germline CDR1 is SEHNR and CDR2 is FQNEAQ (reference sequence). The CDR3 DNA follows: TGTGCCAGCAGCTCGCTAAGGAGGGTTGGGACTGAAGCTTTCTTT. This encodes CASSSLRRVGTEAFF. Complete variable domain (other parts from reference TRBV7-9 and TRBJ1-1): DTGVSQNPRHKITKRGQNVTFRCDPISEHNRLYWYRQTLGQGPEFLTYFQNEAQLEKSRLLSDRFSAERPKGSFSTLEIQRTEQGDSAMYLCASSSLRRVGTEAFFGQGTRLTVV.

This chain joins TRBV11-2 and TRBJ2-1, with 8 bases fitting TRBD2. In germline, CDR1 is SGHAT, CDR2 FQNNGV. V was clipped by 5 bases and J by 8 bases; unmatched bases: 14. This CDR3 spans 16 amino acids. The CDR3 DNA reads TGTGCCAGCAGCCACCCGCCGGGACTAGGGGGGTATGAGCAGTTCTTC. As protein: CASSHPPGLGGYEQFF.

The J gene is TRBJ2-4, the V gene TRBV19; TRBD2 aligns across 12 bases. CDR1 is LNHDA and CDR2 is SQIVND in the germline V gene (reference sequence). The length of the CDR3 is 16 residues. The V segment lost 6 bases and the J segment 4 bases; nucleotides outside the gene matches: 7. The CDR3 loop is CASRHLAGGIKNIQYF. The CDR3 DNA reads TGTGCCAGTAGACACCTAGCGGGAGGGATAAAAAACATTCAGTACTTC.

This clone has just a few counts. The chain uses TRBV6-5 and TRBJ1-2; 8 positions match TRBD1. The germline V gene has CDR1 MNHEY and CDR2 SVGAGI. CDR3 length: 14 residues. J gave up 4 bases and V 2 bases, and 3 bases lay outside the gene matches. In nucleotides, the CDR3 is TGTGCCAGCAGTTACGCCGGGACAGGCTATGGCTACACCTTC. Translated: CASSYAGTGYGYTF.

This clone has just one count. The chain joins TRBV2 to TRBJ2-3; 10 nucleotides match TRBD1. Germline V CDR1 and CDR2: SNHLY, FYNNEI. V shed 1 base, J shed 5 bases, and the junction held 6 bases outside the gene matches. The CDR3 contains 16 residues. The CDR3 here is CASSEGQGAFIDTQYF. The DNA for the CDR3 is TGTGCCAGCAGTGAAGGACAGGGGGCTTTTATAGATACGCAGTATTTT.

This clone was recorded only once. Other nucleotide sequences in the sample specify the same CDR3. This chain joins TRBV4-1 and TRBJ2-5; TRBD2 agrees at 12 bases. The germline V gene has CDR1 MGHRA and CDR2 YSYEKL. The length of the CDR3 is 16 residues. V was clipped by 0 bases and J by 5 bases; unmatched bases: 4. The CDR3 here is CASSQEGLAGKETQYF. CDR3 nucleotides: TGCGCCAGCAGCCAAGAAGGACTAGCGGGGAAGGAGACCCAGTACTTC.

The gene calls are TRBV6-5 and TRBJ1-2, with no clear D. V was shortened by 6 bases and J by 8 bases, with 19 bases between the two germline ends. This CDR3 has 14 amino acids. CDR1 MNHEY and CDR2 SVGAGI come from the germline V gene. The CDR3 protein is CASRTTGGPGGYTF. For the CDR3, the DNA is TGTGCCAGCAGGACCACCGGAGGCCCGGGGGGCTACACCTTC.

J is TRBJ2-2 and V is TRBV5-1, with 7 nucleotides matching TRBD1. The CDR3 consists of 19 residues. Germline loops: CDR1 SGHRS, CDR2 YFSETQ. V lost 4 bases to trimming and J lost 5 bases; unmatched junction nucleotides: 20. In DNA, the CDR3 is TGCGCCAGCAGCCTTACTTCTCAGACAGGGTTTAGGAAAACCGGGGAGCTGTTTTTT. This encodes CASSLTSQTGFRKTGELFF.

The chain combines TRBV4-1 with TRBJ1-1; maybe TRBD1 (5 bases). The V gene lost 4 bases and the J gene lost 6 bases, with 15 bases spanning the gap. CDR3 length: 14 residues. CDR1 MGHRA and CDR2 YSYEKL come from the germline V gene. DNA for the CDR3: TGCGCCAGCAGCCGACCGCCCGGGGACTCTGAAGCTTTCTTT. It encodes CASSRPPGDSEAFF.

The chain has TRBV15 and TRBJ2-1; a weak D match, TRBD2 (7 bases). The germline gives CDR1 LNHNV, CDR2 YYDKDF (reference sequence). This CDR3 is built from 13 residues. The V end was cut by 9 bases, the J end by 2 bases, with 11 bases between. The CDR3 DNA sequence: TGTGCCACGGGGGAGGGGGCCTACAATGAGCAGTTCTTC. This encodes CATGEGAYNEQFF.

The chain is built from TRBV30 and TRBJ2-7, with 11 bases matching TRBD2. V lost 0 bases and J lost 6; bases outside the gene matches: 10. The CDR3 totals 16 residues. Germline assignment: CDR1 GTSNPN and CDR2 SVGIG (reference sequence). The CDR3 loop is CAWSVRASGGPGEQYF. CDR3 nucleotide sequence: TGTGCCTGGAGTGTAAGGGCTAGCGGGGGGCCGGGCGAGCAGTACTTC.

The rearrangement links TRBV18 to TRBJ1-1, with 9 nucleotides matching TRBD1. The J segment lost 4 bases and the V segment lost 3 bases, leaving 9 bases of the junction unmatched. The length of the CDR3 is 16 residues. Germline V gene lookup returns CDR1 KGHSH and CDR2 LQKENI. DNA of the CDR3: TGTGCCAGCTCACCGAGGGACAGGGTAGGGAGCACTGAAGCTTTCTTT. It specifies CASSPRDRVGSTEAFF.